Listed here is a single TCR beta chain. Its antigen is currently unknown. Sequenced by immunoSEQ multiplex PCR; TCRdb stores in-frame clones only, minus some. Among some 180,000 clones listed, roughly 86% were seen once. The CDR3 totals 14 residues. Trimming cost V 7 bases and J 0 bases, with 7 bases left between them. CDR1 and CDR2 from the germline V gene are MNHEY and SVGAGI. The sample is drawn from a study of cytomegalovirus exposure and HLA in healthy donors. Study-level findings and limits: Three chains tied to CMV proved CMV antigen-specific in vitro. The dataset shows that most TCR sequences were rare, while some public TCRs occurred in many donors.

This rearrangement joins TRBV6-5 to TRBJ2-6; D call uncertain. This clonotype originated in a man aged 25-45 years in good health and CMV-seropositive. Sample: PBMCs. The CDR3 protein is CASNDDSGANVLTF. The CDR3 DNA follows: TGTGCCAGCAACGACGACTCTGGGGCCAACGTCCTGACTTTC.